A single sample gave rise to the 2 T cell receptor beta chains below, sequenced in a study of patients and donors after allogeneic stem cell transplantation. TCRdb re-called the RT-PCR reads through MiXCR, storing one row per CDR3 protein. The table lists hundreds of thousands of distinct CDR3 sequences, roughly 17% of them singletons. Sequenced input: blood, either unsorted or a sorted T cell fraction (not recorded which). These receptor sequences come from a human donor who was either an allogeneic HSCT recipient or a stem cell or donor lymphocyte infusion donor (not recorded which). It is not recorded whose cells these are; they may come from a transplant donor.

The J gene is TRBJ2-4, the V gene TRBV4-1; D may correspond to TRBD1 or TRBD2 (6 bases each). V gave up 5 bases and J gave up 1 base, with 18 bases separating them. The CDR3 extends over 17 amino acids. The germline CDR1 and CDR2 sequences are MGHRA and YSYEKL. CDR3 in amino acids: CASSDRTAGGAKNIQYF. The DNA for the CDR3 is TGCGCCAGCAGCGATAGGACAGCCGGAGGGGCCAAAAACATTCAGTACTTC.

This clonotype was recorded at least ten times. The V call is TRBV12-3 or TRBV12-4, the J call TRBJ1-1, with 8 bases aligning to TRBD1. Trimming took 6 bases from V and 5 from J; bases not matched to a gene: 5. This CDR3 region has 13 residues. CDR3 residues: CASRRTGRTEAFF. CDR3 coding DNA: TGTGCCAGCAGACGGACAGGGAGGACTGAAGCTTTCTTT.